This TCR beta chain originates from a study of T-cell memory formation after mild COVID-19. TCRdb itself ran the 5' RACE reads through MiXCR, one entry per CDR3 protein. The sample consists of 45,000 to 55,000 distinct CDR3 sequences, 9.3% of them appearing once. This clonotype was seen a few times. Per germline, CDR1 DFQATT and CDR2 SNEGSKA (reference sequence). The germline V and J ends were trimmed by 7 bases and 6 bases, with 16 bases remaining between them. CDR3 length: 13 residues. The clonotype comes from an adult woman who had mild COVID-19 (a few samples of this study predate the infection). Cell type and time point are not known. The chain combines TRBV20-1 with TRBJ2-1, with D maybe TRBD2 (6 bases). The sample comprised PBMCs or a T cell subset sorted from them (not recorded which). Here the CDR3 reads CSGLRDVANEQFF. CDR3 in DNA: TGCAGTGGCCTGCGGGATGTAGCCAATGAGCAGTTCTTC.